This T cell receptor beta chain is drawn from a study of cytomegalovirus exposure and HLA in healthy donors. Points from the study as a whole: CMV antigen specificity was confirmed in vitro for a few CMV-associated chains. 150 or so TCR beta chains were listed as cytomegalovirus-associated.

The method was immunoSEQ multiplex PCR; TCRdb's version includes in-frame clones alone and lacks a portion of them. The sample includes some 84,000 clones, roughly 93% seen only once; the top ten take 2% to 2.5%. Remarks on this clone: The antigen is unknown.

V dropped 4 bases and J dropped 0; count of bases not matched to a gene: 3. CDR1 and CDR2 (germline): SGHRS, YFSETQ. CDR3 length: 16 residues. This TCR was sampled from a man in his thirties or forties in good health and CMV-seronegative. The J gene is TRBJ2-3, the V gene TRBV5-1; 12 nucleotides match TRBD2. The sample was PBMCs. The CDR3 region is CASSPLAGGSTDTQYF. CDR3 coding DNA: TGCGCCAGCAGCCCTCTAGCGGGGGGGAGCACAGATACGCAGTATTTT.